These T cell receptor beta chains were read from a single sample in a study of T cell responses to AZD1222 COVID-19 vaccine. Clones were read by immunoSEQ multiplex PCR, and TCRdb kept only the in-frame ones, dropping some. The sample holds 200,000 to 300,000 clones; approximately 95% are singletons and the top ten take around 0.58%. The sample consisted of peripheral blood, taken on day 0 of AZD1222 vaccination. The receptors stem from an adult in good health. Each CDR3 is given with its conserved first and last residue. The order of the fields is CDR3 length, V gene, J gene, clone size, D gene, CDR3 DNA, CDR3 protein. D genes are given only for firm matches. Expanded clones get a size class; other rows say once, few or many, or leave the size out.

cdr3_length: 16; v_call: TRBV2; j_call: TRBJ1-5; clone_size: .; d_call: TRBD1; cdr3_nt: TGTGCCAGCAGAGACGCCGGGACAGGGGGCAATCAGCCCCAGCATTTT; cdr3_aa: CASRDAGTGGNQPQHF
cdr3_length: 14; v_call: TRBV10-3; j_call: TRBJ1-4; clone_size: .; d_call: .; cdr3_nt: TGTGCCATCAGTGAGTCGACCGGGAATGAAAAACTGTTTTTT; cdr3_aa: CAISESTGNEKLFF
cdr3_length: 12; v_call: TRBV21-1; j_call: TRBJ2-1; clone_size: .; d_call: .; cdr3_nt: TGTGCCAGCAGCAGTTCCGGTCGCGGTGGGTTCTTC; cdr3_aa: CASSSSGRGGFF
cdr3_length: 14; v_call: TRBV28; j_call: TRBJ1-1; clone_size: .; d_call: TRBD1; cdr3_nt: TGTGCCAGCAGTTATACAGGGGGGGGGACTGAAGCTTTCTTT; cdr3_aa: CASSYTGGGTEAFF
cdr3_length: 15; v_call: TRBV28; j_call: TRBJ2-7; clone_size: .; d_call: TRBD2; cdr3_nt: TGTGCCAGCAGTTTGGAAGCGGGGCACTCCTACGAGCAGTACTTC; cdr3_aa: CASSLEAGHSYEQYF
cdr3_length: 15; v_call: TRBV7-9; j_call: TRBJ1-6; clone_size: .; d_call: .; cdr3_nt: TGTGCCAGCGGGACGGGGAGCTCCTATAATTCACCCCTCCACTTT; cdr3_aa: CASGTGSSYNSPLHF
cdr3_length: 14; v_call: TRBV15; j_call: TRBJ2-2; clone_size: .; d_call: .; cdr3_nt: TGTGCCACCAGCAGAGTTCGAGGAGGGGGGGAGCTGTTTTTT; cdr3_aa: CATSRVRGGGELFF
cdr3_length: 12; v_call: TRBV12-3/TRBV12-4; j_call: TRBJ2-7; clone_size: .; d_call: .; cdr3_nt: TGTGCGAGCAGTTTCACACTCTACGAGCAGTACTTC; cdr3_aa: CASSFTLYEQYF
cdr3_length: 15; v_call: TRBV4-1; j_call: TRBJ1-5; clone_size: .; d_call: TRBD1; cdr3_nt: TGCGCCATGACCCTGGGACAGATATTCAATCAGCCCCAGCATTTT; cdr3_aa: CAMTLGQIFNQPQHF
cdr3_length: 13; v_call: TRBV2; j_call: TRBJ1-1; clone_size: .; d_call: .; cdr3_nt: TGTGCCAGCAGCCCGGGACACAACACTGAAGCTTTCTTT; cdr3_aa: CASSPGHNTEAFF
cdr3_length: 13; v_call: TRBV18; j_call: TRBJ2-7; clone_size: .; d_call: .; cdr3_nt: TGTGCCAGCTCGACAGCCAGCTCCTACGAGCAGTACTTC; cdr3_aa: CASSTASSYEQYF
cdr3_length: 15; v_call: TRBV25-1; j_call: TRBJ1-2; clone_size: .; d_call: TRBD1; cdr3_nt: TGTGCCAGCAGCGCCGGGACAGGGAGTTACTATGGCTACACCTTC; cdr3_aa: CASSAGTGSYYGYTF
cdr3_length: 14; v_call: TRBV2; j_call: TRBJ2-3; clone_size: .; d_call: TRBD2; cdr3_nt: TGTGCCAGAACCGGGAGGGAACTCACAGATACGCAGTATTTT; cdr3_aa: CARTGRELTDTQYF
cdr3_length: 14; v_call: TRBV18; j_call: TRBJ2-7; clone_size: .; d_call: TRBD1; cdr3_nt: TGTGCCAGCTCACAGGGACAGGAATGGTACGAGCAGTACTTC; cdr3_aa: CASSQGQEWYEQYF
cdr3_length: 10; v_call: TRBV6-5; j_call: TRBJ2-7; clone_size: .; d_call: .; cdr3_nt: TGTGCCAGGGGTTCCTACGAGCAGTACTTC; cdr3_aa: CARGSYEQYF
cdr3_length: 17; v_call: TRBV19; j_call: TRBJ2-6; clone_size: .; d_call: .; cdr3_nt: TGTGCCAGTAGTATAGGAAACAAGCCCTCTGGGGCCAACGTCCTGACTTTC; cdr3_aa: CASSIGNKPSGANVLTF
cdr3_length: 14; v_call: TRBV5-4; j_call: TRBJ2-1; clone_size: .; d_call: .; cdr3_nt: TGTGCCAGCAGCTTCGGGACGGACAGAAATGAGCAGTTCTTC; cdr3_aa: CASSFGTDRNEQFF
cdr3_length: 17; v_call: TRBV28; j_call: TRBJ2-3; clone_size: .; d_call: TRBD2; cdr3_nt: TGTGCCAGCAGACTTATAGCGGGAGGCCCCTCCACAGATACGCAGTATTTT; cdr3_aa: CASRLIAGGPSTDTQYF
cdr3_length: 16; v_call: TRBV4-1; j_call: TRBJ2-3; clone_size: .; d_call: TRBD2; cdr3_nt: TGCGCCAGCAGCCGGACCCTAGCGGGGGGAACAGATACGCAGTATTTT; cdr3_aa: CASSRTLAGGTDTQYF
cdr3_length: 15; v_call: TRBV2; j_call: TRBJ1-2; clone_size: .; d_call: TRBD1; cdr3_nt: TGTGCCAGCAGGGCGCGAGGGGGCTATGGCTATGGCTACACCTTC; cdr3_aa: CASRARGGYGYGYTF
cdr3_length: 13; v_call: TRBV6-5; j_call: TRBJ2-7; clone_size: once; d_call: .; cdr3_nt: TGTGCCAGCAGTCCAGAGAGCTCCTACGAGCAGTACTTC; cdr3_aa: CASSPESSYEQYF
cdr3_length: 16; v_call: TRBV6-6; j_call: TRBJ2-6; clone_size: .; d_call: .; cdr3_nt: TGTGCCAGCAGTCCCGCAGGTTCCATAGGGGCCAACGTCCTGACTTTC; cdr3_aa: CASSPAGSIGANVLTF
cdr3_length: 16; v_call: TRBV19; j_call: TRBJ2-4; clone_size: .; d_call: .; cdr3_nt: TGTGCCAGTATCCCTGGGAACTCGTTAGCCAAAAACATTCAGTACTTC; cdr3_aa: CASIPGNSLAKNIQYF
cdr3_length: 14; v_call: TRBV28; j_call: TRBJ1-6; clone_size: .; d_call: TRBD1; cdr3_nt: TGTGCCAGCAGTCCCCCCAGGGGGTGGTCACCCCTCCACTTT; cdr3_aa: CASSPPRGWSPLHF
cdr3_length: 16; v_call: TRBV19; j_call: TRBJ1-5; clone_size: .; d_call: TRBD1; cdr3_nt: TGTGCCAGTAGTATAGGGGGCGGACAGGGAAGCCAGCCCCAGCATTTT; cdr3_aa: CASSIGGGQGSQPQHF
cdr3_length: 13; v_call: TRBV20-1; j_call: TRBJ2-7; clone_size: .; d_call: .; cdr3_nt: TGCAGTGCTAGTGGATACGCATGGGGCGAGCAGTACTTC; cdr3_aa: CSASGYAWGEQYF
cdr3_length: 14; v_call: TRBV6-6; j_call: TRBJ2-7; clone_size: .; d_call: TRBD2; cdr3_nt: TGTGCCAGCAGTTCCACGTCCGGGGGGAACGAGCAGTACTTC; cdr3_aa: CASSSTSGGNEQYF
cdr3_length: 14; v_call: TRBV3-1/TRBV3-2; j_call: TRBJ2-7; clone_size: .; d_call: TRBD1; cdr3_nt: TGTGCCAGCAGCAAGGGACAGGGGTCCTACGAGCAGTACTTC; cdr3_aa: CASSKGQGSYEQYF
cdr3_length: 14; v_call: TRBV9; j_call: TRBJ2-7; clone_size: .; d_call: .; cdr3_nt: TGTGCCAGCAGCGTAGGAGCGCCCAGAGGAGAGCAGTACTTC; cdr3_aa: CASSVGAPRGEQYF
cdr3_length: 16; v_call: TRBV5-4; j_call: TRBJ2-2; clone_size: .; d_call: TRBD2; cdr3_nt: TGTGCCAGCAGCGTGGGACTAGCGTCGAACACCGGGGAGCTGTTTTTT; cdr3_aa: CASSVGLASNTGELFF
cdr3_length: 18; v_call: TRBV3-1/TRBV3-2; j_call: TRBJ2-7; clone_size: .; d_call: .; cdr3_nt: TGTGCCAGCAGCCAAGTCCAGCGAGTGGGGCAGGGAGTTAACGAGCAGTACTTC; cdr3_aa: CASSQVQRVGQGVNEQYF
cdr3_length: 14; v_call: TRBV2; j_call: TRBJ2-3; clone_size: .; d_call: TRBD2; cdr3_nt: TGTGCCAGCGGAGTAGCGGGGGAGCGAGATACGCAGTATTTT; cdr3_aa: CASGVAGERDTQYF
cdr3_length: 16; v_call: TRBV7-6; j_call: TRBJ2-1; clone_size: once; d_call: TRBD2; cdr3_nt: TGTGCCAGCAGCGGTTCTAGCGGGAGGGCGTTAAATGAGCAGTTCTTC; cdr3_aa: CASSGSSGRALNEQFF